This entry describes one TCR beta chain. As yet, its antigen is unknown. Some clones are missing from TCRdb's copy, which holds only in-frame ones; the method was immunoSEQ multiplex PCR. The sample consists of some 60,000 clones, 87% of them appearing once. This sample is part of a study of OX40 agonist ivuxolimab in advanced cancers. Study background: Every 2 weeks, patients received ivuxolimab intravenously, dosed at 0.01 to 10 mg/kg. The dose-escalation cohort had hepatocellular carcinoma, melanoma, renal cell or head and neck cancer. Antecedent anti-PD-1, anti-PD-L1 or anti-CTLA-4 therapy was permissible, with around 41% having received some. Findings of the study overall: Antigen specificity of clonally expanded peripheral T cells was not established.

The CDR3 has 18 residues. The V gene's germline CDR1 is SGHTS and CDR2 YDEGEE. J gave up 8 bases and V 3 bases, and 17 bases lay outside the gene matches. The sample was CD4+ or CD8+ T cells sorted from blood, taken in a trial of the OX40 agonist ivuxolimab. The origin of this receptor is an adult with an advanced solid tumor such as melanoma, head and neck, liver or kidney cancer. This sequence joins TRBV5-8 and TRBJ1-6; TRBD1 aligns across 7 bases. This chain's CDR3 is CASSSAHHDRAGDSPLHF. As DNA, the CDR3 is TGTGCCAGCAGCTCCGCACACCACGACAGGGCTGGGGATTCACCCCTCCACTTT. The whole variable domain, filled in from reference TRBV5-8 and TRBJ1-6, reads EAGVTQSPTHLIKTRGQQATLRCSPISGHTSVYWYQQALGLGLQFLLWYDEGEERNRGNFPPRFSGRQFPNYSSELNVNALELEDSALYLCASSSAHHDRAGDSPLHFGNGTRLTVT.